This T cell receptor beta chain appears in the sequencing data of a study of T cells in Graves' hyperthyroidism and ophthalmopathy. This clonotype was recorded many times. RNA transcripts served as the template for amplifying TCR beta CDR3 regions. First-round RT-PCR with HTBI primers amplified the TCR CDR3 region. TCRdb redid the calling of the multiplex PCR reads with MiXCR, one entry per CDR3 protein. This repertoire shows about half a million distinct CDR3 sequences, around 22% found once; its top ten account for 11%. In the ophthalmopathy cohort, Clinical Activity Score was at least 3, NOSPECS grade at least 4, and duration under 3 months. Exclusion of patients followed from uncontrolled infection, other autoimmune disease, pregnancy or lactation. Each diagnosis was grounded in clinical symptoms, serum thyroxine and TRAb, thyroid ultrasound, and orbital computed tomography. 8.5 to 10 ml of fresh peripheral blood supplied the PBMCs.

V lost 10 bases and J 4 bases, leaving 14 bases between the germline ends. Germline CDR1 reads MNHEY; CDR2 reads SVGEGT. The CDR3 sequence is 12 residues long. This receptor was taken from a woman between 25 and 40 years old with Graves' ophthalmopathy. The chain links TRBV6-2 or TRBV6-3 to TRBJ2-7; TRBD2 is a possible D gene (5 bases). The sample taken for sequencing was blood. CDR3 region: CATTKDSYEQYF. CDR3 coding DNA: TGTGCCACCACCAAGGACTCTTACGAGCAGTACTTC.